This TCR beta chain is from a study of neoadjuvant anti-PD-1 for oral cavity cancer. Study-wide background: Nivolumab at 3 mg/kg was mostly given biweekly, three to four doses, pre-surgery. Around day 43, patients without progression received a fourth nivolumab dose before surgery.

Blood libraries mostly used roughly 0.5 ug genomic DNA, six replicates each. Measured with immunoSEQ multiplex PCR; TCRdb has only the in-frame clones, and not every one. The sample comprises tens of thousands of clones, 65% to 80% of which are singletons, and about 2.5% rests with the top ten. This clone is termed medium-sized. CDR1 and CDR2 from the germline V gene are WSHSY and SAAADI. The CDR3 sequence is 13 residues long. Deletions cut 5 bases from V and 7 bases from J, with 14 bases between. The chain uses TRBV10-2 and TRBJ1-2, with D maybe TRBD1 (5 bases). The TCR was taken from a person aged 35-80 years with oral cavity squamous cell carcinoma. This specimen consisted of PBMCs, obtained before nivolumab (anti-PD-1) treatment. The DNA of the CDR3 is TGCGCCAGCAGTTCGGGGCAGGGACTTGGCTACACCTTC. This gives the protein CASSSGQGLGYTF.